Each of the 10 T cell receptor beta chains below was sequenced from the same sample in a study of T cell repertoires in cytomegalovirus infection. TCRdb analysed the reads with MiXCR anew, one entry per CDR3 protein. The repertoire holds about half a million distinct CDR3 sequences, with 30% to 35% as singletons. Their antigens remain unidentified. Sequenced here: cultured PBMCs, sampled from culture after CMV antigen stimulation. The receptors shown here come from a human donor in good health (CMV status not recorded). Some clones in this sample may be carry-over from other donors' samples.

This clonotype was detected only a few times. This chain links TRBV10-2 with TRBJ1-4, with unresolved D. This CDR3 has 14 residues. V lost 6 bases, J lost 6 bases, and 14 bases lay in between. The germline CDR1 and CDR2 sequences are WSHSY and SAAADI. The CDR3 sequence is CASRELGGYEKLFF. CDR3 in DNA: TGCGCCAGCAGAGAGCTAGGCGGGTATGAAAAACTGTTTTTT.

The chain couples TRBV3-1 to TRBJ2-5; D call uncertain. The germline gives CDR1 LGHDT, CDR2 YNNKEL (reference sequence). The CDR3 has 16 residues. Trimming cost V 1 base and J 0 bases, with 12 bases left between them. This CDR3 reads CASSQAPDWYQETQYF. CDR3 sequence (DNA): TGTGCCAGCAGCCAAGCTCCCGACTGGTACCAAGAGACCCAGTACTTC.

The gene calls are TRBV12-3 or TRBV12-4 and TRBJ1-2; D call uncertain. V dropped 1 base and J dropped 10 bases, with 13 bases sitting between them. The CDR3 totals 13 residues. In DNA form, the CDR3 reads TGTGCCAGCAGTTTAGATTCCCAGTCTCACTACACCTTC. This gives the protein CASSLDSQSHYTF.

The chain employs TRBV7-9 and TRBJ2-7; 7 bases are shared with TRBD2. Germline CDR1 is SEHNR and CDR2 is FQNEAQ (reference sequence). This CDR3 is 16 amino acids long. The ends lost 10 bases at V and 6 bases at J; junction bases unmatched: 21. CDR3 nucleotide sequence: TGTGCCACCACATTACTAGCGCCTGGCCGAGCGGGCGAGCAGTACTTC. Translation gives CATTLLAPGRAGEQYF.

The chain combines TRBV4-1 with TRBJ1-2; TRBD1 matches 8 bases. CDR3 length: 16 amino acids. Looked up from germline, CDR1 is MGHRA and CDR2 is YSYEKL. J gave up 2 bases and V 1 base, and 6 bases lay outside the gene matches. This CDR3 reads CASSQVPGQGNYGYTF. CDR3 DNA: TGCGCCAGCAGCCAAGTCCCCGGACAGGGAAACTATGGCTACACCTTC.

This chain's CDR3 is CASNTRLLNTGELFF. The CDR3 DNA sequence: TGTGCCAGTAATACGCGACTCCTTAACACCGGGGAGCTGTTTTTT. The chain combines TRBV19 with TRBJ2-2; D not certain. This CDR3 has 15 residues. Looked up from germline, CDR1 is LNHDA and CDR2 is SQIVND (reference sequence). Between the trimmed V and J ends, which lost 7 bases and 2 bases, there was a span of 14 bases. Full variable domain (remainder filled in from reference TRBV19 and TRBJ2-2): DGGITQSPKYLFRKEGQNVTLSCEQNLNHDAMYWYRQDPGQGLRLIYYSQIVNDFQKGDIAEGYSVSREKKESFPLTVTSAQKNPTAFYLCASNTRLLNTGELFFGEGSRLTVL.

This clonotype was counted between two and nine times. The chain's CDR3 is CASSLEDPLAGGYEQYF. The DNA for the CDR3 is TGTGCCAGCAGCTTAGAAGATCCCCTAGCGGGAGGTTACGAGCAGTACTTC. The chain is built from TRBV7-8 and TRBJ2-7; 11 nucleotides agree with TRBD2. CDR3 length: 17 amino acids. CDR1 and CDR2 from the germline V gene are SGHVS and FQNEAQ. V shed 1 base, J shed 4 bases, and the junction held 9 bases outside the gene matches.

This chain joins TRBV28 and TRBJ1-1, with D perhaps matching TRBD1 (6 bases). Germline V gene lookup returns CDR1 MDHEN and CDR2 SYDVKM. Trimming took off 5 bases at V and 7 bases at J, with 20 bases between the two ends. This CDR3 spans 15 amino acids. Written as DNA, the CDR3 is TGTGCCAGCAGTCCCGCACAGGGCTGGGGGGGTGAAGCTTTCTTT. Its translation is CASSPAQGWGGEAFF.

The chain combines TRBV15 with TRBJ2-7; 8 bases are shared with TRBD2. This CDR3 region has 15 residues. Trimming cost V 3 bases and J 2 bases; bases outside gene matches: 6. Germline V gene data show CDR1 as LNHNV and CDR2 as YYDKDF (reference sequence). The CDR3 DNA sequence: TGTGCCACCAGCAGGGGACTAGTTGAAACCTACGAGCAGTACTTC. Translating it yields CATSRGLVETYEQYF.

This chain connects TRBV7-2 to TRBJ2-7; D is unclear. Germline V gene sequence: CDR1 SGHTA, CDR2 FQGNSA. The CDR3 is 11 amino acids. V lost 1 base to trimming and J lost 8 bases, with 6 bases between them. The CDR3 DNA follows: TGTGCCAGCAGCTTAGACATTAAGCAGTACTTC. It yields the protein CASSLDIKQYF. The variable domain in full, completed from reference TRBV7-2 and TRBJ2-7, reads GAGVSQSPSNKVTEKGKDVELRCDPISGHTALYWYRQSLGQGLEFLIYFQGNSAPDKSGLPSDRFSAERTGGSVSTLTIQRTQQEDSAVYLCASSLDIKQYFGPGTRLTVT.